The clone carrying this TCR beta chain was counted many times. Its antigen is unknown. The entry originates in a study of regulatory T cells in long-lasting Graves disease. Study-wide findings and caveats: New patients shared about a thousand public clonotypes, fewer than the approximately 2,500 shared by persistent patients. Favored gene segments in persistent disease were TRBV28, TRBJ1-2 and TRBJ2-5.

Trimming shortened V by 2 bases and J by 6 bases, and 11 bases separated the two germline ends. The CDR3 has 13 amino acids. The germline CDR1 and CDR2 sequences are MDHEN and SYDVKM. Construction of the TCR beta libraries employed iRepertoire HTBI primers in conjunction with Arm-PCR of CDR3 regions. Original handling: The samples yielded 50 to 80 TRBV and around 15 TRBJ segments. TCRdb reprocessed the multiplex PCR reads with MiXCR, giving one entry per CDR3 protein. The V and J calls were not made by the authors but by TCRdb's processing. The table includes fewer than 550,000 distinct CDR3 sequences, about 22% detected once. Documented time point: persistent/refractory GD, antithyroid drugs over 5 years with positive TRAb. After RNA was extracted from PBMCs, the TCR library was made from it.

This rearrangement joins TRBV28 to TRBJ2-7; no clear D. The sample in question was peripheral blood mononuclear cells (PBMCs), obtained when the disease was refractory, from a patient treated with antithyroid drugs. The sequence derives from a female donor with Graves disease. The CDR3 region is CASSLGQLSEQYF. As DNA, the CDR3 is TGTGCCAGCAGTTTAGGTCAGCTAAGCGAGCAGTACTTC.